This is a list of T cell receptor beta chains from one sample in a study of T cells after yellow fever vaccination. TCRdb fed the 5' RACE reads into MiXCR, producing one record per CDR3 protein. The data contain about 170,000 distinct CDR3 sequences, more than 9.5% of them seen just once; the ten biggest clones take up 35% to 45%. Sample: CD8+ T cells sorted from PBMCs, taken 15 days after the yellow fever booster vaccination. The origin of the receptors is a man aged 18 to 30 who received the YFV17D yellow fever vaccine. The CDR3 runs from the conserved cysteine through the conserved F or W. The D gene is left open where the match is weak. Part of the rows lack a size; the others show once, few, many or a class for expanded clones.

>TRBD1|TRBJ2-1|TRBV7-2|many
CASSDRDRGGNEQFF
TGTGCCAGCAGCGACCGGGACAGGGGGGGCAATGAGCAGTTCTTC
>.|TRBJ2-3|TRBV5-5|.
CASSPALVTDTQYF
TGTGCCAGCAGCCCCGCACTAGTTACAGATACGCAGTATTTT
>.|TRBJ2-2|TRBV5-5|.
CASSLAGTAELFF
TGTGCCAGCAGCTTGGCGGGCACCGCAGAGCTGTTTTTT
>.|TRBJ1-1|TRBV3-1|few
CASSLLDLGNTEAFF
TGTGCCAGCAGCCTCTTGGACCTTGGGAACACTGAAGCTTTCTTT
>.|TRBJ2-3|TRBV7-9|.
CASSTTTRSTDTQYF
TGTGCCAGCAGCACTACGACTAGGAGCACAGATACGCAGTATTTT
>TRBD1|TRBJ1-6|TRBV7-9|few
CASSPRRTGGNSPLHF
TGTGCCAGCAGCCCTCGGAGAACAGGGGGGAATTCACCCCTCCACTTT
>.|TRBJ1-4|TRBV28|few
CASSPPGEKLFF
TGTGCCAGCAGTCCCCCCGGGGAAAAACTGTTTTTT
>.|TRBJ2-4|TRBV15|.
CATSGWTEPIAKNIQYF
TGTGCCACCAGCGGTTGGACGGAGCCAATAGCCAAAAACATTCAGTACTTC
>TRBD1|TRBJ2-1|TRBV9|.
CASSVVGTEYNEQFF
TGTGCCAGCAGCGTAGTAGGGACAGAGTACAATGAGCAGTTCTTC
>TRBD2|TRBJ2-1|TRBV6-2/TRBV6-3|.
CASSQLAGDYNEQFF
TGTGCCAGCAGCCAATTAGCGGGCGACTACAATGAGCAGTTCTTC
>TRBD1|TRBJ2-5|TRBV4-2|few
CASAQGQRGETQYF
TGTGCCAGCGCCCAGGGACAGAGGGGGGAGACCCAGTACTTC
>.|TRBJ1-1|TRBV7-8|.
CASSLSGFTTEAFF
TGTGCCAGCAGCTTATCGGGGTTCACGACTGAAGCTTTCTTT
>.|TRBJ2-7|TRBV7-6|.
CASSSGTLGFEQYF
TGTGCCAGCAGCTCCGGGACTCTCGGCTTCGAGCAGTACTTC
>.|TRBJ2-1|TRBV29-1|.
CSVGDNEQFF
TGCAGCGTTGGAGACAATGAGCAGTTCTTC
>.|TRBJ1-3|TRBV4-1|.
CASSLPSGTFGNTIYF
TGCGCCAGCAGCCTCCCGTCCGGGACGTTTGGAAACACCATATATTTT
>TRBD2|TRBJ2-1|TRBV7-9|many
CASSLPAGGSEQFF
TGTGCCAGCAGCTTACCGGCGGGGGGCAGTGAGCAGTTCTTC
>TRBD1|TRBJ2-1|TRBV12-3/TRBV12-4|many
CASSFRTGGRSEQFF
TGTGCCAGCAGTTTCCGGACAGGGGGGAGAAGTGAGCAGTTCTTC
>.|TRBJ2-5|TRBV7-8|few
CASSLRFEFRETQYF
TGTGCCAGCAGCTTACGTTTTGAGTTCCGAGAGACCCAGTACTTC
>.|TRBJ1-2|TRBV4-1|.
CASSFIRDSNYGYTF
TGCGCCAGCAGTTTTATCCGGGATTCTAACTATGGCTACACCTTC
>.|TRBJ2-5|TRBV12-3/TRBV12-4|few
CASSPSGAGETQYF
TGTGCCAGCAGTCCCTCAGGGGCCGGAGAGACCCAGTACTTC
>.|TRBJ1-4|TRBV6-5|few
CASSTAWDTEKLFF
TGTGCCAGCAGTACCGCCTGGGACACTGAAAAACTGTTTTTT
>.|TRBJ2-2|TRBV14|few
CASSRGQMTGELFF
TGTGCCAGCAGCCGGGGACAAATGACCGGGGAGCTGTTTTTT
>.|TRBJ1-2|TRBV20-1|.
CSASGVGGPGYTF
TGCAGTGCTAGCGGTGTAGGGGGGCCTGGCTACACCTTC
>TRBD1|TRBJ2-5|TRBV28|few
CASSRQGSGTQYF
TGTGCCAGCAGTCGACAGGGAAGCGGGACCCAGTACTTC
>.|TRBJ1-1|TRBV27|few
CASRQGGWNTEAFF
TGTGCCAGCAGACAGGGTGGTTGGAACACTGAAGCTTTCTTT
>.|TRBJ2-7|TRBV4-1|.
CASSQSPDGSYEQYF
TGCGCCAGCAGCCAGAGCCCAGACGGTTCTTACGAGCAGTACTTC
>.|TRBJ2-6|TRBV5-5|.
CASSLETVGANVLTF
TGTGCCAGCAGCTTGGAGACAGTTGGGGCCAACGTCCTGACTTTC
>.|TRBJ1-1|TRBV7-2|few
CASSRRAVNTEAFF
TGTGCCAGCAGCCGCAGGGCAGTGAACACTGAAGCTTTCTTT
>.|TRBJ2-1|TRBV7-8|few
CASSQTASYNEQFF
TGTGCCAGCAGCCAGACAGCTTCCTACAATGAGCAGTTCTTC
>.|TRBJ2-5|TRBV6-1|few
CASKRWQETQYF
TGTGCCAGCAAAAGGTGGCAAGAGACCCAGTACTTC
>TRBD2|TRBJ2-5|TRBV18|few
CASSPGTSGEETQYF
TGTGCCAGCTCCCCCGGGACTAGCGGGGAAGAGACCCAGTACTTC
>TRBD1|TRBJ2-7|TRBV27|many
CASSYGDRGYEQYF
TGTGCCAGCAGCTACGGGGACAGGGGATACGAGCAGTACTTC
>.|TRBJ1-2|TRBV7-9|.
CASSSIAGDNNGYTF
TGTGCCAGCAGCTCTATAGCCGGGGACAACAATGGCTACACCTTC
>TRBD1|TRBJ1-6|TRBV4-2|.
CASSRLPQGENSPLHF
TGTGCCAGCAGCCGCTTACCCCAGGGGGAGAATTCACCCCTCCACTTT
>.|TRBJ1-1|TRBV12-3/TRBV12-4|.
CASSFAEGGWTEAFF
TGTGCCAGCAGCTTCGCAGAGGGGGGATGGACTGAAGCTTTCTTT
>TRBD2|TRBJ2-1|TRBV4-1|.
CASGQRLAGGYNEQFF
TGCGCCAGCGGCCAACGACTAGCGGGGGGTTACAATGAGCAGTTCTTC
>.|TRBJ2-7|TRBV7-2|.
CASSLDARGYEQYF
TGTGCCAGCAGCTTAGATGCCAGGGGCTACGAGCAGTACTTC
>TRBD1|TRBJ2-2|TRBV5-1|few
CASSSRGYTGELFF
TGCGCCAGCAGCAGCAGGGGGTACACCGGGGAGCTGTTTTTT
>.|TRBJ2-2|TRBV7-9|many
CASSPGTTNTGELFF
TGTGCCAGCAGCCCCGGGACCACTAACACCGGGGAGCTGTTTTTT
>.|TRBJ2-7|TRBV7-9|.
CASSPRTAYEQYF
TGTGCCAGCAGCCCACGGACAGCCTACGAGCAGTACTTC
>.|TRBJ1-2|TRBV5-1|few
CASSLEGLGGYTF
TGCGCCAGCAGCTTGGAAGGTCTTGGTGGCTACACCTTC
>.|TRBJ2-2|TRBV6-2/TRBV6-3|few
CASSYSTVVGELFF
TGTGCCAGCAGTTACTCGACAGTGGTCGGGGAGCTGTTTTTT
>.|TRBJ1-2|TRBV20-1|.
CSASDRQLRSYGYTF
TGCAGTGCCAGCGACAGACAACTCAGGTCTTATGGCTACACCTTC
>.|TRBJ1-2|TRBV5-1|.
CASSLRDNYGYTF
TGCGCCAGCAGCCTACGGGACAACTATGGCTACACCTTC
>TRBD1|TRBJ1-1|TRBV7-8|few
CASSFLKLDRQREAFF
TGTGCCAGCAGCTTTTTAAAGTTGGACAGGCAGAGGGAAGCTTTCTTT